This TCR beta chain was documented in a study of cytomegalovirus exposure and HLA in healthy donors. General study results and limits: It was assumed in the presence/absence analyses that sequencing depth was roughly uniform across donors.

As for this clone: What it binds is not known.

The donors were healthy bone marrow donors. Germline V CDR1 and CDR2: SNHLY, FYNNEI. V was pared by 0 bases and J by 4 bases, with 13 bases between. The CDR3 runs to 15 residues. The PCR used 60 Vbeta and 13 Jbeta primers. Measured with immunoSEQ multiplex PCR; TCRdb has only the in-frame clones, and not every one. The table shows 100,000 to 120,000 clones, with roughly 73% occurring only once. Sample: PBMCs. The clonotype was recovered from a woman between 40 and 50 years old in good health and CMV-seropositive. J is TRBJ2-7 and V is TRBV2, with D perhaps matching TRBD1 (5 bases). CDR3 nucleotide sequence: TGTGCCAGCAGTGAAGCTCCAGGGTCAATATACGAGCAGTACTTC. Its translation: CASSEAPGSIYEQYF.